This T cell receptor beta chain is drawn from a study of Graves' ophthalmopathy and Graves' hyperthyroidism. The V and J ends lost 0 bases and 4 bases respectively, with 6 bases between them. This CDR3 contains 13 residues. From germline, CDR1 is MNHEY and CDR2 SVGEGT. RNA transcripts were the source from which TCR beta CDR3 regions were amplified. RT-PCR in the first round used HTBI primers; a second-round multiplex PCR followed. TCRdb fed the multiplex PCR reads into MiXCR, producing one record per CDR3 protein. The sample includes roughly 410,000 distinct CDR3 sequences, 15% to 19% of them seen just once. About this clonotype: Its specificity is unknown. This may come from a read error, since a much larger clone is one base off.

Whole-study findings and limits: Clonotypes were expanded in thyroid at above 0.001 frequency, and most also appeared in blood. With about 87% sensitivity and more than 75% specificity, a 13-signature model separated ophthalmopathy from stable hyperthyroidism. The model flagged ophthalmopathy progression at approximately 70% sensitivity and 72% to 75% specificity.

In this cohort, patients with other autoimmune diseases, uncontrolled infections, pregnancy or lactation were excluded. The chain links TRBV6-2 or TRBV6-3 to TRBJ1-1; D ambiguous. The clonotype was recovered from a woman under 30 with stable Graves' hyperthyroidism. Input material: peripheral blood. CDR3 residues: CASSYSALTEAFF. In nucleotides, the CDR3 is TGTGCCAGCAGTTACTCGGCGCTCACTGAAGCTTTCTTT.